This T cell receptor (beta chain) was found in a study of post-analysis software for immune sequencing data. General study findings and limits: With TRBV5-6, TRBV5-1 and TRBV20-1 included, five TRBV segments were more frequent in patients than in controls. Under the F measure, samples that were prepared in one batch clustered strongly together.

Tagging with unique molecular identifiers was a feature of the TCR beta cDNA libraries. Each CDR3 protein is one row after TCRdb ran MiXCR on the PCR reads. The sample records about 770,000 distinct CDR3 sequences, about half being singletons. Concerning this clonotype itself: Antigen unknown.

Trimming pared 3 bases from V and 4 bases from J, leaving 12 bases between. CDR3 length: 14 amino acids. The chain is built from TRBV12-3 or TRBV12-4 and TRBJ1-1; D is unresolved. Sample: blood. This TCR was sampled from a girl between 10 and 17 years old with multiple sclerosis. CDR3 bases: TGTGCCAGCAGTTTCGGGTCCAGTGGCACTGAAGCTTTCTTT. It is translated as CASSFGSSGTEAFF.